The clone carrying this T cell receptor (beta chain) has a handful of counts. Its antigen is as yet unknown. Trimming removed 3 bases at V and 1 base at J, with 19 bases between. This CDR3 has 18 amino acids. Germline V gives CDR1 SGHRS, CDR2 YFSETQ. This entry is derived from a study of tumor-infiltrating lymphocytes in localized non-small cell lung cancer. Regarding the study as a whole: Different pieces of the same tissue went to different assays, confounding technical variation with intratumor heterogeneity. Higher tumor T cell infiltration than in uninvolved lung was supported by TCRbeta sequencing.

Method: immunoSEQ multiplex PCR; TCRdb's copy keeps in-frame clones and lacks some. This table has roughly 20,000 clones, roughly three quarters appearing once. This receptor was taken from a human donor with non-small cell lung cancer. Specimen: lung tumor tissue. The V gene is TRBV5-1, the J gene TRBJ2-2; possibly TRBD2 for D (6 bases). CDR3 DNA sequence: TGCGCCAGCAGCTCCCCCTTTGGGAGGCCCCGGAACACCGGGGAGCTGTTTTTT. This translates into CASSSPFGRPRNTGELFF.